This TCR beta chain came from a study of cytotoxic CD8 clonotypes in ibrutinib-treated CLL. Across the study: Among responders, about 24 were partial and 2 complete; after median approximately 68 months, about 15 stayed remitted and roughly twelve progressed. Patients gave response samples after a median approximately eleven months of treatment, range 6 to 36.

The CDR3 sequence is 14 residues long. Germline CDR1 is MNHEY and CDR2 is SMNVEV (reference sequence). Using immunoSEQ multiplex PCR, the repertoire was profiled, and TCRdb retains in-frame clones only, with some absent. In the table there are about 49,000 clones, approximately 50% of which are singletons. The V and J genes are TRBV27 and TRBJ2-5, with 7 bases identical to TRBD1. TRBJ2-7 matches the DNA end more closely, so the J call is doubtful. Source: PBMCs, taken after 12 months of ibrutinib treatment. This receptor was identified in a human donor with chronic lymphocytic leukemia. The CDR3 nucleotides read TGTGCCAGCAGTTTAACAGGGGTTATATACGAGCAGTACTTC. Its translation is CASSLTGVIYEQYF.